These 6 T cell receptor beta chains originate from one sample sequenced in a study of blood T cell repertoires in COVID-19. Some clones are missing from TCRdb's copy, which holds only in-frame ones; the method was immunoSEQ multiplex PCR. This table holds roughly 300,000 clones, about four fifths found once. Specimen: peripheral blood. These receptors came from a woman aged 45 to 65 who had recovered from COVID-19.

The CDR3: CASSLGGPDTQYF. CDR3 DNA sequence: TGTGCCAGCAGTTTAGGGGGCCCAGATACGCAGTATTTT. The chain couples TRBV6-5 to TRBJ2-3, with 7 bases matching TRBD1. Germline V gives CDR1 MNHEY, CDR2 SVGAGI. The CDR3 is 13 residues long. J gave up 4 bases and V 4 bases, and 2 bases lay outside the gene matches.

V gene TRBV7-9 combines with J gene TRBJ2-5, with 12 bases lining up with TRBD2. J gave up 4 bases and V 7 bases, and 7 bases lay outside the gene matches. The CDR3 spans 15 residues. Germline assignment: CDR1 SEHNR and CDR2 FQNEAQ (reference sequence). For the CDR3, the DNA is TGTGCCAGCACCCAAGGACTAGCGGGATTAGAGACCCAGTACTTC. Translated, it gives CASTQGLAGLETQYF.

The J gene is TRBJ1-2, the V gene TRBV19; 8 nucleotides match TRBD1. Germline assignment: CDR1 LNHDA and CDR2 SQIVND (reference sequence). The CDR3 consists of 16 residues. The V gene end was trimmed by 5 bases and the J gene end by 2 bases; junction bases not matched to a gene: 10. The CDR3 sequence: CASSYLSGTGNYGYTF. CDR3 DNA sequence: TGTGCCAGTAGTTACCTTTCCGGGACAGGAAACTATGGCTACACCTTC.

The chain links TRBV2 to TRBJ2-2, with D possibly matching TRBD1 (6 bases). CDR3 size: 15 residues. Trimming left V 6 bases short and J 6 bases short, with 17 bases between. The germline gives CDR1 SNHLY, CDR2 FYNNEI. The CDR3 spells CASSGTPTGAGELFF. The CDR3 DNA sequence: TGTGCCAGCAGCGGGACACCCACCGGGGCCGGGGAGCTGTTTTTT.

This clone has just a few counts. The chain has TRBV27 and TRBJ1-1; 10 bases agree with TRBD1. Germline V gene data show CDR1 as MNHEY and CDR2 as SMNVEV (reference sequence). The CDR3 spans 15 residues. V lost 5 bases to trimming and J lost 4 bases; unmatched junction nucleotides: 7. The CDR3 sequence is CASSPPGQGTTEAFF. CDR3 sequence (DNA): TGTGCCAGCAGTCCCCCGGGACAGGGGACCACTGAAGCTTTCTTT.

The chain employs TRBV7-2 and TRBJ2-5; D is perhaps TRBD1 (6 bases). The CDR3 is made up of 14 amino acids. Germline CDR1 reads SGHTA; CDR2 reads FQGNSA. Trimming shortened V by 1 base and J by 4 bases, and 10 bases separated the two germline ends. In DNA form, the CDR3 reads TGTGCCAGCAGCTTAGGTAACAGGGTAGAGACCCAGTACTTC. It encodes CASSLGNRVETQYF.